This T cell receptor beta chain was documented in a study of Tregs in tolerant kidney transplant recipients (dated by TCRdb to the late 2010s). For the study in its entirety: Before combined kidney and bone marrow transplantation, this study identified donor-specific regulatory T cells using TCRbeta sequencing and then followed those same cells after transplant. TCRbeta repertoire sequencing was used in a few healthy controls to compare several ways of expanding Tregs specific for an allogeneic donor. What the study reported, not specific to this receptor: Biological reproducibility was not examined directly, but technical replication error appeared to be minimal. Expanding Tregs with activated donor B cells appeared to identify the most biologically relevant and donor-specific TCRbeta repertoire. The study was constrained by small patient numbers, and validation of the findings is required in larger populations and under other immunosuppression protocols.

Thawed PBMCs were FACS-sorted into unstimulated Tregs (CD4+CD25+CD127-), CD4+ non-Tregs (CD4+CD25-), CD4 cells and CD8 cells. Thawed PBMCs were rested overnight at 37 degrees C with about 180 IU/ml IL-2 before Treg sorting. Healthy control blood was obtained either as purchased buffy coats or from healthy volunteers. Healthy control blood was separated into PBMCs by Ficoll density gradient and cryopreserved, and patient PBMCs were collected both before and after transplant. For TCRbeta CDR3 sequencing, genomic DNA was extracted from sorted cells using the QIAGEN DNeasy Blood and Tissue Kit. High-throughput TCRbeta CDR3 sequencing, including PCR amplification with bias correction and internal controls, was performed commercially through immunoSEQ. In the paper's pipeline: Unique productive TCRbeta sequences were defined by CDR3 nucleotide sequence where primers matched, otherwise by CDR3 amino acid sequence with Vbeta and Jbeta genes. To correct for sorting error, sequences found in more than one sorted population at a frequency ratio of 2:1 or less were discarded, and the remaining shared sequences were assigned to the population with the higher frequency. Sequences were defined as donor-reactive when expanded at least 5-fold in CFSE-low cells versus unstimulated cells and present at a frequency of at least 0.01% in CFSE-low cells. Repertoire divergence was quantified by Jensen-Shannon divergence using the top 100 TCRbeta sequences ranked by frequency. For samples with multiple sequencing runs, sorting error was corrected in each run separately before the runs were combined. In its TCRdb copy, this immuneACCESS table keeps in-frame sequences only and misses some clones. Where compared with another copy, unresolved V genes explain less than half of these, and the others have no known cause. Clonal size and the V and J genes are those of that table, whereas D and trimming came from the DNA. The sample profile shows about 46,000 clones; roughly 89% of them were found once. 0.6% to 0.7% of the sample belongs to the ten largest clones.

CDR1 and CDR2 are read off the germline V gene (reference sequence) as MNHNY and SVGAGI. The CDR3 runs 15 amino acids, cysteine and phenylalanine included. Just CDR3 DNA is preserved here, 45 bases in frame from base 1. The junction carries 11 bases between V and J, which are trimmed by 2 bases and 3 bases respectively. About this clone: Its cognate antigen has yet to be identified. Within one base of it there is no much larger clone, and no base qualities were kept.

This chain is built from TRBV6-6 and TRBJ2-1; the D gene identity is not certain. This clonotype was obtained from a human donor in good health. The sample taken for sequencing was Tregs from blood. The CDR3 region: CASSYPLQNYNEQFF. The nucleotide sequence is TGTGCCAGCAGTTACCCCTTACAGAACTACAATGAGCAGTTCTTC.